This T cell receptor beta chain was observed in a study of cytomegalovirus exposure and HLA in healthy donors. Points from the study as a whole: Sequencing had likely introduced a cluster of highly shared sequence variants as an artifact.

This clone was seen more than once but under ten times. The antigen is unknown. The CDR3 extends over 18 amino acids. From germline, CDR1 is ENHRY and CDR2 SYGVKD. J was trimmed by 3 bases and V by 2 bases; bases with no gene match: 10. The PCR contained 60 Vbeta and 13 Jbeta primers. Sequencing used immunoSEQ multiplex PCR; TCRdb keeps in-frame clones, though not all of them. The profile shows about 97,000 clones, around 10% of them singletons. This clonotype was sampled from a man over 45 in good health and CMV-seropositive. Sequenced material: PBMCs. The V gene is TRBV10-3, the J gene TRBJ1-5; 10 bases align to TRBD1. In nucleotides, the CDR3 is TGTGCCATCAGTGAGCGTAGACAGGGGGCTAGTAACAATCAGCCCCAGCATTTT. It translates to CAISERRQGASNNQPQHF.